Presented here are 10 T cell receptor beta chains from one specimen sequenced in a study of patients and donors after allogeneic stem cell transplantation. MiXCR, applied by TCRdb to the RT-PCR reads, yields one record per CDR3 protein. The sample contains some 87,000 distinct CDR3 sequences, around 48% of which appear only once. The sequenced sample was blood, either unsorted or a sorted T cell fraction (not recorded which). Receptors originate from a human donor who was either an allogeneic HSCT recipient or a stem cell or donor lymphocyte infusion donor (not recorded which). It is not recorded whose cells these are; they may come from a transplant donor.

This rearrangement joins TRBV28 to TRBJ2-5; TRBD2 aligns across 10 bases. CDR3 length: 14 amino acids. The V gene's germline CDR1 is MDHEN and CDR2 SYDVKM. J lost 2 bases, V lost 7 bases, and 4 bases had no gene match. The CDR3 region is CASTLAGVQETQYF. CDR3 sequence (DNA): TGTGCCAGCACGCTAGCGGGAGTACAAGAGACCCAGTACTTC.

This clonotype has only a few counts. The CDR3 DNA sequence: TGTGCCAGCAGCGTAAAACTGGGGGAGGAGAACACTGAAGCTTTCTTT. Its protein is CASSVKLGEENTEAFF. The genes are TRBV28 and TRBJ1-1; D may be TRBD1 (5 bases). The CDR3 covers 16 residues. Germline CDR1 MDHEN, CDR2 SYDVKM. V was cut by 6 bases and J by 1 base, with 18 bases left in between.

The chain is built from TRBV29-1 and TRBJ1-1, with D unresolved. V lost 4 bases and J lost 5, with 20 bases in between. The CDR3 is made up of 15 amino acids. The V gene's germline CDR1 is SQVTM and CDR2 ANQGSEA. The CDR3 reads CSVAIFGMELTEAFF. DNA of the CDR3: TGCAGCGTTGCGATTTTTGGGATGGAGTTGACTGAAGCTTTCTTT.

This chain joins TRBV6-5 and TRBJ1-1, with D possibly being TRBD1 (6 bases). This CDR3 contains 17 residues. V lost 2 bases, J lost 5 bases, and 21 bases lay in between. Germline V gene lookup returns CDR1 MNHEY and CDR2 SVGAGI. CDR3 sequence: CASSYVAQGRQRTEAFF. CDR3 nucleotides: TGTGCCAGCAGTTACGTAGCACAGGGAAGACAGAGGACTGAAGCTTTCTTT.

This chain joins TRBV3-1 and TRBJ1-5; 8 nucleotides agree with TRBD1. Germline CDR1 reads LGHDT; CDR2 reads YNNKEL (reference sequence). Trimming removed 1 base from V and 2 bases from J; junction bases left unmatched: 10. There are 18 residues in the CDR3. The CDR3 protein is CASSQGTGRELGNQPQHF. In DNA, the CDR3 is TGTGCCAGCAGCCAAGGGACAGGGAGAGAGTTGGGCAATCAGCCCCAGCATTTT.

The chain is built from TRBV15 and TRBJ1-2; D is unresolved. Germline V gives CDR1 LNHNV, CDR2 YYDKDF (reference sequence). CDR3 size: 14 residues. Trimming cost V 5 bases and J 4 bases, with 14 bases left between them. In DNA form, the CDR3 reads TGTGCCACCAGCCGATTCACCGGCCCCTATGGCTACACCTTC. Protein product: CATSRFTGPYGYTF. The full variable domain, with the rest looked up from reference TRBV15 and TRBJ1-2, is DAMVIQNPRYQVTQFGKPVTLSCSQTLNHNVMYWYQQKSSQAPKLLFHYYDKDFNNEADTPDNFQSRRPNTSFCFLDIRSPGLGDTAMYLCATSRFTGPYGYTFGSGTRLTVV.

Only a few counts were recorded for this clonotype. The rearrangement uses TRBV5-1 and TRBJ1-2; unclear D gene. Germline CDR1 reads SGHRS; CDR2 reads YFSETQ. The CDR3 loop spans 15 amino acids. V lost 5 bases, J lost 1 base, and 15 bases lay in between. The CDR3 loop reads CASRLIRALNYGYTF. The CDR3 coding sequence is TGCGCCAGCAGATTGATACGGGCCCTTAACTATGGCTACACCTTC.

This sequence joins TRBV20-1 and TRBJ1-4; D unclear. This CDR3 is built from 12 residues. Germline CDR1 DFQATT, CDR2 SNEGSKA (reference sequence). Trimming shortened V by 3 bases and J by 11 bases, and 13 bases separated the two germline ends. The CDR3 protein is CSASSTRTKLFF. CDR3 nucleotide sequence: TGCAGTGCTAGTTCCACAAGGACCAAACTGTTTTTT.

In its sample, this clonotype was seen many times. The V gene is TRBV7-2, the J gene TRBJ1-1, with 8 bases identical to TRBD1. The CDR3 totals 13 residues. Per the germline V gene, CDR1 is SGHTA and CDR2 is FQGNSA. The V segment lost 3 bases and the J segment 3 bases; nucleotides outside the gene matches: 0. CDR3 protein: CASSLDRDTEAFF. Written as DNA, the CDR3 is TGTGCCAGCAGCTTGGACAGGGACACTGAAGCTTTCTTT.

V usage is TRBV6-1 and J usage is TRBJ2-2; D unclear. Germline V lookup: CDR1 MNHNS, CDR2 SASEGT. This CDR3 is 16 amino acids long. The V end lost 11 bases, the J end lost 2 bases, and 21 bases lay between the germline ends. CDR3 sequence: CASNVGRSTNTGELFF. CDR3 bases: TGTGCCTCTAATGTTGGGCGGAGCACCAACACCGGGGAGCTGTTTTTT.